One sample yielded the 27 T cell receptor beta chains listed below, sequenced in a study of blood T cell repertoires in COVID-19. Some clones are missing from TCRdb's copy, which holds only in-frame ones; the method was immunoSEQ multiplex PCR. The table shows hundreds of thousands of clones, with roughly 89% occurring only once. Input material: PBMCs or T cells enriched from blood (not recorded which). The receptor set was obtained from a woman in her twenties or thirties with acute COVID-19.

The rearrangement joins TRBV6-5 to TRBJ1-4, with TRBD1 matching over 9 bases. V gave up 4 bases and J gave up 16 bases; unmatched junction bases: 4. CDR1 is MNHEY and CDR2 is SVGAGI in the germline V gene. The CDR3 covers 11 residues. CDR3 nucleotides: TGTGCCAGCAGTTCGACAGGGGGAGAGTTTTTT. Amino acid sequence: CASSSTGGEFF.

The chain employs TRBV28 and TRBJ1-2, with D tentatively TRBD1 (5 bases). The CDR3 runs 13 residues. V was shortened by 10 bases and J by 5 bases, with 17 bases between the two germline ends. Germline-derived CDR1 and CDR2 are MDHEN and SYDVKM. The CDR3: CATSGADTYGYTF. The CDR3 coding sequence is TGTGCCACTAGTGGGGCGGATACTTATGGCTACACCTTC.

The chain links TRBV6-5 to TRBJ1-5; D unresolved. Germline CDR1 is MNHEY and CDR2 is SVGAGI. V was pared by 2 bases and J by 4 bases, with 6 bases between. The CDR3 sequence is 13 residues long. The CDR3 reads CASSYTRNQPQHF. In DNA form, the CDR3 reads TGTGCCAGCAGTTACACCCGGAATCAGCCCCAGCATTTT.

The rearrangement uses TRBV2 and TRBJ2-5, with TRBD1 identical over 9 bases. The V gene's germline CDR1 is SNHLY and CDR2 FYNNEI. The CDR3 runs 14 residues. Unmatched junction bases numbered 9, after V lost 9 bases and J lost 4 bases. The CDR3 region has the DNA TGTGCCAGGGGGACAGGGAGGGAATTAGAGACCCAGTACTTC. The encoded protein is CARGTGRELETQYF.

The rearrangement links TRBV6-5 to TRBJ1-3; 12 nucleotides align to TRBD1. Germline values: CDR1 MNHEY, CDR2 SVGAGI. V was clipped by 6 bases and J by 2 bases; unmatched bases: 2. This CDR3 spans 15 amino acids. CDR3 nucleotide sequence: TGTGCCAGCAGCGGGGACAGGGGGCCTGGAAACACCATATATTTT. Translated, it gives CASSGDRGPGNTIYF.

This clone was seen once. V and J are TRBV5-1 and TRBJ1-1; a possible D gene is TRBD1 (6 bases). Germline assignment: CDR1 SGHRS and CDR2 YFSETQ. The V and J ends lost 0 bases and 8 bases respectively, with 11 bases between them. The CDR3 covers 13 residues. The chain's CDR3 is CASSLGAGTEAFF. DNA for the CDR3: TGCGCCAGCAGCTTGGGGGCCGGGACAGAAGCTTTCTTT.

This clone came up once. V and J are TRBV5-1 and TRBJ2-7; TRBD1 agrees at 7 bases. The CDR3 contains 15 residues. CDR1 is SGHRS, CDR2 YFSETQ, per germline. J was trimmed by 2 bases and V by 1 base; bases with no gene match: 6. As DNA, the CDR3 is TGCGCCAGCAGCTTGAGTGGCAGGGGGACCTACGAGCAGTACTTC. It codes for CASSLSGRGTYEQYF. Using reference TRBV5-1 and TRBJ2-7 for the parts outside the CDR3, the full variable domain is KAGVTQTPRYLIKTRGQQVTLSCSPISGHRSVSWYQQTPGQGLQFLFEYFSETQRNKGNFPGRFSGRQFSNSRSEMNVSTLELGDSALYLCASSLSGRGTYEQYFGPGTRLTVT.

V is TRBV10-3 and J is TRBJ2-2; no clear D gene. Germline values: CDR1 ENHRY, CDR2 SYGVKD. This CDR3 has 12 amino acids. The V gene lost 4 bases and the J gene lost 6 bases, with 6 bases spanning the gap. Written as DNA, the CDR3 is TGTGCCATCAGTGGGGCAGCCGGGGAGCTGTTTTTT. Its translation is CAISGAAGELFF.

This rearrangement joins TRBV7-8 to TRBJ1-5, with D uncertain. This CDR3 comprises 13 residues. Germline V gene data show CDR1 as SGHVS and CDR2 as FQNEAQ. The germline V and J ends were trimmed by 2 bases and 4 bases, with 6 bases remaining between them. CDR3 sequence (DNA): TGTGCCAGCAGCTTAAGGACTAATCAGCCCCAGCATTTT. This gives the protein CASSLRTNQPQHF.

The CDR3 is CASSPAGTGEETQYF. In DNA form, the CDR3 reads TGTGCCAGCAGCCCCGCCGGGACAGGGGAAGAGACCCAGTACTTC. The chain recombines TRBV9 with TRBJ2-5; the match to TRBD1 covers 10 bases. The germline gives CDR1 SGDLS, CDR2 YYNGEE. The CDR3 consists of 15 residues. The junction had 6 bases not matched to a gene; V was cut back by 4 bases and J by 3 bases.

The J gene is TRBJ2-5, the V gene TRBV9, with TRBD2 identical over 9 bases. The length of the CDR3 is 15 residues. Germline lookup yields CDR1 SGDLS and CDR2 YYNGEE. Trimming removed 0 bases from V and 3 bases from J; junction bases left unmatched: 3. The CDR3 nucleotides read TGTGCCAGCAGCGTAGGACTAGCGGCTGAAGAGACCCAGTACTTC. This sequence encodes CASSVGLAAEETQYF.

The chain has TRBV6-2 or TRBV6-3 and TRBJ2-1; D gene ambiguous. This CDR3 has 12 residues. The V end lost 5 bases, the J end lost 5 bases, and 7 bases lay between the germline ends. Germline loops: CDR1 MNHEY, CDR2 SVGEGT. The DNA for the CDR3 is TGTGCCAGCAGTCTAACCAACAATGAGCAGTTCTTC. Amino acids: CASSLTNNEQFF.

The chain carries TRBV5-5 and TRBJ1-1, with D perhaps matching TRBD1 (6 bases). CDR1 is SGHKS and CDR2 is YYEKEE in the germline V gene (reference sequence). The CDR3 contains 14 residues. The V gene lost 4 bases and the J gene lost 0 bases, with 10 bases spanning the gap. Written as DNA, the CDR3 is TGTGCCAGCAGCCCGGGACACGTGAACACTGAAGCTTTCTTT. Residues: CASSPGHVNTEAFF.

In this sample, this clone turned up many times. The chain combines TRBV29-1 with TRBJ2-7; 14 bases match TRBD2. The germline V gene encodes CDR1 SQVTM and CDR2 ANQGSEA. The CDR3 contains 16 residues. V was pared by 6 bases and J by 3 bases, with 10 bases of the junction left unmatched. DNA of the CDR3: TGCAGCGTAGACACGGGACTAGCGGGGGCCCTCTACGAGCAGTACTTC. It translates to CSVDTGLAGALYEQYF.

This sequence joins TRBV5-5 and TRBJ2-7, with 8 bases aligning to TRBD2. The V gene end was trimmed by 2 bases and the J gene end by 4 bases; junction bases not matched to a gene: 11. CDR3 length: 16 residues. The V gene's germline CDR1 is SGHKS and CDR2 YYEKEE (reference sequence). The CDR3 DNA sequence: TGTGCCAGCAGCTTTGGGACGAGCGGGGGTCTTTACGAGCAGTACTTC. Its translation: CASSFGTSGGLYEQYF.

V and J are TRBV28 and TRBJ2-5; perhaps TRBD2 as D (5 bases). Germline CDR1 and CDR2: MDHEN and SYDVKM. The CDR3 totals 13 residues. Trimming left V 7 bases short and J 1 base short, with 10 bases between. This CDR3 reads CASNEGFQETQYF. The CDR3 bases are TGTGCCAGCAACGAGGGATTCCAAGAGACCCAGTACTTC.

The chain combines TRBV7-2 with TRBJ1-5; D gene unclear. With 5 bases removed from V and 3 bases from J, the gap between germline ends came to 11 bases. There are 14 residues in the CDR3. Germline CDR1 and CDR2: SGHTA and FQGNSA. The CDR3 loop is CASSARDANQPQHF. DNA for the CDR3: TGTGCCAGCAGCGCCCGGGATGCCAATCAGCCCCAGCATTTT.

The DNA of the CDR3 is TGTGCCACCAGTGATGGACAGATCTACGAGCAGTACTTC. Its translation is CATSDGQIYEQYF. This rearrangement joins TRBV24-1 to TRBJ2-7; possible D gene TRBD1, 6 bases. Trimming pared 3 bases from V and 3 bases from J, leaving 8 bases between. Germline loops: CDR1 KGHDR, CDR2 SFDVKD. The CDR3 has 13 residues.

This clone was seen a few times. The CDR3 DNA reads as TGCGCCAGCAGCGATGCAGGGACAGGCCCCTACGAGCAGTACTTC. As protein: CASSDAGTGPYEQYF. The V call is TRBV5-1, the J call TRBJ2-7, with 8 bases lining up with TRBD1. There are 15 residues in the CDR3. With 4 bases clipped from V and 2 bases from J, the junction kept 8 bases outside the gene matches. Germline-derived CDR1 and CDR2 are SGHRS and YFSETQ.

V and J are TRBV11-2 and TRBJ1-2; D is uncertain. The germline gives CDR1 SGHAT, CDR2 FQNNGV. CDR3 length: 15 residues. The V gene lost 1 base and the J gene lost 3 bases, with 12 bases spanning the gap. Here the CDR3 reads CASSLVSAGYYGYTF. The CDR3 DNA is TGTGCCAGCAGCTTAGTGAGTGCGGGGTACTATGGCTACACCTTC.

CDR3 loop: CASSMTRSNEQFF. CDR3 coding DNA: TGTGCCAGTAGTATGACCAGGTCCAATGAGCAGTTCTTC. The chain combines TRBV19 with TRBJ2-1; no definite D call. The CDR3 has 13 amino acids. V lost 3 bases to trimming and J lost 6 bases, with 9 bases between them. Looked up from germline, CDR1 is LNHDA and CDR2 is SQIVND (reference sequence).

The chain combines TRBV7-9 with TRBJ1-4; 9 bases map to TRBD1. This CDR3 comprises 14 residues. Trimming took 6 bases from V and 6 from J; bases not matched to a gene: 5. The germline V gene encodes CDR1 SEHNR and CDR2 FQNEAQ (reference sequence). The CDR3 region is CASSRDREDEKLFF. DNA of the CDR3: TGTGCCAGCAGTAGGGACAGGGAAGATGAAAAACTGTTTTTT.

The genes are TRBV11-2 and TRBJ2-1; 8 nucleotides line up with TRBD2. Germline V CDR1 and CDR2: SGHAT, FQNNGV. V dropped 2 bases and J dropped 2; count of bases not matched to a gene: 2. The CDR3 is 15 amino acids. In DNA, the CDR3 is TGTGCCAGCAGCTTACAGCGGGGGACCTACAATGAGCAGTTCTTC. Protein product: CASSLQRGTYNEQFF.

The chain carries TRBV2 and TRBJ2-2; D is uncertain. CDR3 length equals 12 residues. V was clipped by 6 bases and J by 2 bases, with 4 bases between them. CDR1 is SNHLY and CDR2 is FYNNEI in the germline V gene. CDR3 DNA: TGTGCCAGCAGATATAACACCGGGGAGCTGTTTTTT. Translated, it gives CASRYNTGELFF.

The V gene is TRBV21-1, the J gene TRBJ2-1; TRBD2, the D gene given by the table, was not confirmed from the DNA. TRBV21-1 is marked as a pseudogene. The CDR3 extends over 16 amino acids. The CDR3, as DNA: TGTGCCAGCAGCAAAGAGGGCAGGGAGGCCTACAATGAGCAGTTCTTC. Protein product: CASSKEGREAYNEQFF.

This sequence joins TRBV15 and TRBJ2-7; 7 nucleotides align to TRBD2. CDR1 and CDR2 (germline): LNHNV, YYDKDF (reference sequence). J was trimmed by 3 bases and V by 0 bases; bases with no gene match: 5. The CDR3 is 15 residues long. CDR3 DNA sequence: TGTGCCACCAGCAGAGATCTCGGGGGGTTCTACGAGCAGTACTTC. Translation: CATSRDLGGFYEQYF.

As to this clone: The sample holds other DNA sequences that translate to the same CDR3. The chain is built from TRBV12-3 or TRBV12-4 and TRBJ1-1; TRBD1 matches 7 bases. The CDR3 sequence is 13 residues long. V lost 8 bases to trimming and J lost 0 bases; unmatched junction nucleotides: 3. The CDR3 DNA follows: TGTGCCAGCGGCAGGGGGTTGAACACTGAAGCTTTCTTT. Translated, it gives CASGRGLNTEAFF.